This TCR beta chain was captured in a study of long-term antiretroviral therapy in people with HIV. Runs used v3.0 of the immunoSEQ assay and were done at survey level. Only in-frame clones appear in the TCRdb table, and some are missing; sequencing was by immunoSEQ multiplex PCR. The data hold 30,000 or so clones, with approximately 83% observed a single time. CDR3 length equals 14 residues. Germline V gene sequence: CDR1 MNHEY, CDR2 SMNVEV (reference sequence). Deletions cut 8 bases from V and 4 bases from J, with 15 bases between. This sequence joins TRBV27 and TRBJ1-3; possibly TRBD1 for D (5 bases). The sequencing here drew on unsorted PBMCs, taken 0.8 years before starting antiretroviral therapy. The sequence was obtained from a man aged 18 to 30 with HIV. The DNA for the CDR3 is TGTGCCAGCTCAAACGGGGGTGCCGGAAACACCATATATTTT. This codes for CASSNGGAGNTIYF.